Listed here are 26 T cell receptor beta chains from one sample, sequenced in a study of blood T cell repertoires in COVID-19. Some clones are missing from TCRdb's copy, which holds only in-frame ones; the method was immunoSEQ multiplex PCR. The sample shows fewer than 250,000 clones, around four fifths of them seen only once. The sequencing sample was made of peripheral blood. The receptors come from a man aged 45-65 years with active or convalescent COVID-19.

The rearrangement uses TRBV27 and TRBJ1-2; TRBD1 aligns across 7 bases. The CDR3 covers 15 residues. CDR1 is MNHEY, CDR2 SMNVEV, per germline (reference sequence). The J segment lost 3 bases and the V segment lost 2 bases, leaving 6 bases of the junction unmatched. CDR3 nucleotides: TGTGCCAGCAGTTTAGCACAGGGGACCCACTATGGCTACACCTTC. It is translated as CASSLAQGTHYGYTF.

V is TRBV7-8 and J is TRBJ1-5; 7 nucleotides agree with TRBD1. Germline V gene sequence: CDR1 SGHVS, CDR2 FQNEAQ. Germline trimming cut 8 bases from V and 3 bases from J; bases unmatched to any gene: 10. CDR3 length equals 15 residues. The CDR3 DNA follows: TGTGCCAGCGGGGCCGGGGACAGCCTCAATCAGCCCCAGCATTTT. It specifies CASGAGDSLNQPQHF. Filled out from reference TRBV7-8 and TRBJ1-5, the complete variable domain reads GAGVSQSPRYKVAKRGQDVALRCDPISGHVSLFWYQQALGQGPEFLTYFQNEAQLDKSGLPSDRFFAERPEGSVSTLKIQRTQQEDSAVYLCASGAGDSLNQPQHFGDGTRLSIL.

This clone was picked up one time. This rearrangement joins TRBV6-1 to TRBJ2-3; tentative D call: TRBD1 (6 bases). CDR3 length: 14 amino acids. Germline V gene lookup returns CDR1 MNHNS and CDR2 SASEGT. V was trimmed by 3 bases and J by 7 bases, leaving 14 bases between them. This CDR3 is CASSEGRGLNTQYF. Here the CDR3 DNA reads TGTGCCAGCAGTGAGGGCAGGGGCCTGAATACGCAGTATTTT.

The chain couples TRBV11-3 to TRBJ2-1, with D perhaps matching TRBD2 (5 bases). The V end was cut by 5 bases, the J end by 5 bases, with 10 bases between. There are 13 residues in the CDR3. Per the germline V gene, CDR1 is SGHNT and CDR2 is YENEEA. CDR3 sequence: CASSQAGNNEQFF. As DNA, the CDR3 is TGTGCCAGCAGCCAGGCCGGGAACAATGAGCAGTTCTTC.

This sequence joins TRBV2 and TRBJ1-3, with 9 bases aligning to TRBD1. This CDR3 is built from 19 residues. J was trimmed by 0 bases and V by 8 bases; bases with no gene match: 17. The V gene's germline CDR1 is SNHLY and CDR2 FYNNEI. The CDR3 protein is CASGVKDRGPLSSGNTIYF. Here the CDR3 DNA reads TGTGCCAGCGGCGTCAAGGACAGGGGTCCACTTAGCTCTGGAAACACCATATATTTT.

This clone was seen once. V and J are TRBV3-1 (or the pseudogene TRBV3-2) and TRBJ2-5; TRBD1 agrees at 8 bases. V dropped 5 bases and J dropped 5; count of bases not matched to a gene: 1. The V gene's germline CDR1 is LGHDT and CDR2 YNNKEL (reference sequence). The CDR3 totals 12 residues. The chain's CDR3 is CASSGQGETQYF. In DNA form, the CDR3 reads TGTGCCAGCAGCGGACAGGGTGAGACCCAGTACTTC.

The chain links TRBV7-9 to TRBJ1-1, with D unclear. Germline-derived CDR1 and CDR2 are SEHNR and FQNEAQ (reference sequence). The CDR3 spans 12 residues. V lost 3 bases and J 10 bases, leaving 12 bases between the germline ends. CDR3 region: CASSFIEEGAFF. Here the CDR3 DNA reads TGTGCCAGCAGCTTTATAGAGGAGGGAGCTTTCTTT.

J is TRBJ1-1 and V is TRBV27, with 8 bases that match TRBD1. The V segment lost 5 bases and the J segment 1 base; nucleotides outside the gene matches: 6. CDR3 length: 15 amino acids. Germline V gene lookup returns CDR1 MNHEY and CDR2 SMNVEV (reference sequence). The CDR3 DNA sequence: TGTGCCAGCAGTCCCTCAACAGGGGGGAACACTGAAGCTTTCTTT. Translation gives CASSPSTGGNTEAFF.

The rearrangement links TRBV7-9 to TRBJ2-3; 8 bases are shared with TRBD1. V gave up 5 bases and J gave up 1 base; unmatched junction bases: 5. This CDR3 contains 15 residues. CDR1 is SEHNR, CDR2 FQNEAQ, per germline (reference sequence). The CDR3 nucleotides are TGTGCCAGCAGCACACAGGGGGTGGGCACAGATACGCAGTATTTT. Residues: CASSTQGVGTDTQYF.

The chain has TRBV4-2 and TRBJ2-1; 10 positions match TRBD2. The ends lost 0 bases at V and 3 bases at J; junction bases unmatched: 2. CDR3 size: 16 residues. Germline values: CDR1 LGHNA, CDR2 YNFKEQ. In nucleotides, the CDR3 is TGTGCCAGCAGCCAAGAACGGACTAGCGGCTACAATGAGCAGTTCTTC. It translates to CASSQERTSGYNEQFF.

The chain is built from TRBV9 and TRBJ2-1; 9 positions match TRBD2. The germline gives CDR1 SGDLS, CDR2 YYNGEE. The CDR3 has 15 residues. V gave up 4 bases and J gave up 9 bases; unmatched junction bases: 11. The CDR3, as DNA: TGTGCCAGCAGCACTTCTCTGGGACTAGCATCTGAGCAGTTCTTC. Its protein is CASSTSLGLASEQFF.

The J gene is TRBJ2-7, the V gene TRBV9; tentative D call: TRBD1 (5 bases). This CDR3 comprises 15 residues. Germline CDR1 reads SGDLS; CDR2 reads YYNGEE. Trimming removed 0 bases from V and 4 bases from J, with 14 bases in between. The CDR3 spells CASSVDSGLGYEQYF. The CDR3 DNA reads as TGTGCCAGCAGCGTAGATTCAGGGTTGGGATACGAGCAGTACTTC.

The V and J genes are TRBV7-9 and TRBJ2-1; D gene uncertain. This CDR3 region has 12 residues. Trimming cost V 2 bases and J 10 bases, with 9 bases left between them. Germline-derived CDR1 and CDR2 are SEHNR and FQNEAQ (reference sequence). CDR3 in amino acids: CASSLTPNEQFF. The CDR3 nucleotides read TGTGCCAGCAGCTTAACTCCAAACGAGCAGTTCTTC.

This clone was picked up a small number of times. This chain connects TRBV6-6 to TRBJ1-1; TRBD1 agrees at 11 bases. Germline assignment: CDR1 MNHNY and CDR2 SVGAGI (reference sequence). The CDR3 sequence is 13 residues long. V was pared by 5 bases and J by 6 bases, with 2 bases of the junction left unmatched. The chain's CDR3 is CASSRTGGSEAFF. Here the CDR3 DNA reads TGTGCCAGCAGTCGGACAGGGGGCTCTGAAGCTTTCTTT.

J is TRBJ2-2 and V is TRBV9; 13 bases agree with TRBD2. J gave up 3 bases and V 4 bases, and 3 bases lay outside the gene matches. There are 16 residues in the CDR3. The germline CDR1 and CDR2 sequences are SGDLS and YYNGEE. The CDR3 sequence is CASSPGLAGDTGELFF. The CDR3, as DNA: TGTGCCAGCAGCCCCGGACTAGCGGGAGACACCGGGGAGCTGTTTTTT.

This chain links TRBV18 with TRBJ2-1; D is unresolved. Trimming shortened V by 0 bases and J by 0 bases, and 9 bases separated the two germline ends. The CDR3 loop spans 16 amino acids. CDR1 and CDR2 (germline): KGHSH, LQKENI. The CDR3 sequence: CASSPPPQISYNEQFF. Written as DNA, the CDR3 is TGTGCCAGCTCACCACCTCCACAAATCTCCTACAATGAGCAGTTCTTC.

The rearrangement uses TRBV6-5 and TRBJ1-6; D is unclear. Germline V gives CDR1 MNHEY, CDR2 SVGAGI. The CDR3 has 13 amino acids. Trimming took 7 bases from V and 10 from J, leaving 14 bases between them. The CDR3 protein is CASTPNLESPLHF. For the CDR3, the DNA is TGTGCCAGCACCCCAAACTTGGAGTCACCCCTCCACTTT.

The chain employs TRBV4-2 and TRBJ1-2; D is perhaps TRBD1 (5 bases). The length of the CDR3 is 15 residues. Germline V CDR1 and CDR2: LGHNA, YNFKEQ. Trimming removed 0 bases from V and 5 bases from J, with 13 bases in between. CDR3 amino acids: CASSQEKQGTYGYTF. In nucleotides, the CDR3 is TGTGCCAGCAGCCAAGAGAAGCAGGGAACGTATGGCTACACCTTC.

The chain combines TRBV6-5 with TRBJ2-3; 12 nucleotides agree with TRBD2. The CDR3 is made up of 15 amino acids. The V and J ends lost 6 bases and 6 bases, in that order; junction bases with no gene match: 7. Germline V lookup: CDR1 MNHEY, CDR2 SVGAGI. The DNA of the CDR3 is TGTGCCAGCAGCCTGAGACTAGCGGGAGCTGATACGCAGTATTTT. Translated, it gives CASSLRLAGADTQYF.

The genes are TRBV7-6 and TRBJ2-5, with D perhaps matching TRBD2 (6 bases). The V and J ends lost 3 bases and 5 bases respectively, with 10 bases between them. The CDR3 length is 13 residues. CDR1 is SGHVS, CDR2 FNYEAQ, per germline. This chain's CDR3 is CASSLRRGETQYF. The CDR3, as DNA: TGTGCCAGCAGCTTGCGACGGGGGGAGACCCAGTACTTC.

The CDR3 sequence is CASSFRTGKEETQYF. CDR3 nucleotide sequence: TGCGCCAGCAGCTTCCGGACAGGGAAGGAGGAGACCCAGTACTTC. The rearrangement uses TRBV5-1 and TRBJ2-5, with 8 bases aligning to TRBD1. The CDR3 runs to 15 residues. Germline V CDR1 and CDR2: SGHRS, YFSETQ. The V gene end was trimmed by 2 bases and the J gene end by 5 bases; junction bases not matched to a gene: 8.

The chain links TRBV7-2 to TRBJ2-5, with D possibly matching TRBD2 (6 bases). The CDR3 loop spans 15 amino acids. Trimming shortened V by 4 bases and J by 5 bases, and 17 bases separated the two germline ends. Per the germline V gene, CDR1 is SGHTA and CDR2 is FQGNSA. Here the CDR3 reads CASSSQLGRGETQYF. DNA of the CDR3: TGTGCCAGCAGCTCACAACTAGGACGGGGGGAGACCCAGTACTTC.

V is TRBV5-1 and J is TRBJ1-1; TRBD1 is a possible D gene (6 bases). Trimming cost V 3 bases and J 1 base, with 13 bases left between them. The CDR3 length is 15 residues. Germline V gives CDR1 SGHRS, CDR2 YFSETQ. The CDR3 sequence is CASSSPGHSNTEAFF. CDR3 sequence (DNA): TGCGCCAGCAGCTCCCCGGGACACTCGAACACTGAAGCTTTCTTT. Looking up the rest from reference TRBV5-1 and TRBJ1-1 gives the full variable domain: KAGVTQTPRYLIKTRGQQVTLSCSPISGHRSVSWYQQTPGQGLQFLFEYFSETQRNKGNFPGRFSGRQFSNSRSEMNVSTLELGDSALYLCASSSPGHSNTEAFFGQGTRLTVV.

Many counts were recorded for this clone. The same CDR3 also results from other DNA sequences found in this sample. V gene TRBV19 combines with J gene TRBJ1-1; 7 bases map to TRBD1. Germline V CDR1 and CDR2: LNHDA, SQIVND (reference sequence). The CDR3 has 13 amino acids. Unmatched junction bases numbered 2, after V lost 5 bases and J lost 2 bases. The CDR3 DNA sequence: TGTGCCAGTAGTCGGGACAGAAACACTGAAGCTTTCTTT. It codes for CASSRDRNTEAFF.

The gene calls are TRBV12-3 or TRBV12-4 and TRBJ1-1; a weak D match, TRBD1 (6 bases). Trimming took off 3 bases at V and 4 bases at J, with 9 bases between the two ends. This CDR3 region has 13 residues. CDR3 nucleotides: TGTGCCAGCAGTTTGGGGGCGAGCACTGAAGCTTTCTTT. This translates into CASSLGASTEAFF.

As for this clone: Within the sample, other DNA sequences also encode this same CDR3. DNA of the CDR3: TGTGCCATCAGTGGCACAGAGAACACTGAAGCTTTCTTT. Translation gives CAISGTENTEAFF. The chain recombines TRBV10-3 with TRBJ1-1; D unclear. This CDR3 has 13 amino acids. The V end was cut by 4 bases, the J end by 1 base, with 7 bases between. The germline V gene has CDR1 ENHRY and CDR2 SYGVKD.